The source of this TCR beta chain is a study of T cells in Graves' hyperthyroidism and ophthalmopathy (dated by TCRdb to the late 2010s). A note on the overall study: Peripheral blood samples were taken at the time of initial diagnosis, prior to any treatment. A discovery cohort of about 100 patients, approximately 44 with Graves' ophthalmopathy and under 60 with stable Graves' hyperthyroidism, was used to find distinguishing TCR V-J signatures. Prospective prediction of ophthalmopathy was tested in an independent validation cohort of approximately 19 hyperthyroidism patients and 17 patients who later progressed to ophthalmopathy. The roughly 91 discovery patients were randomly split 7:3 into training and test sets. In addition, the study compared T-cell repertoires in thyroid tissue and in blood from several Graves' hyperthyroidism patients. Following sampling, methimazole starting at 30 mg daily was given to hyperthyroidism patients, and high-dose intravenous methylprednisolone was given to ophthalmopathy patients. The paper reports TCR Vbeta CDR3 sequencing of some 140 peripheral blood samples: over 40 ophthalmopathy, around 80 hyperthyroidism and around 17 progressor patients. Study-level results and caveats: In cross-validation, a model built on a 13 V-J signature told ophthalmopathy apart from stable hyperthyroidism with over 85% sensitivity and roughly 83% specificity, and in testing the same model reached 80%/75%. Most expanded thyroid clonotypes (frequency above 0.001) were also detected in blood, suggesting blood repertoires may reflect thyroid immune responses. In validation, progression to ophthalmopathy was predicted by the model with 70% to 71% sensitivity and approximately 78% specificity, a median of about 6.8 months before onset. No statistical method was used to set the sample size in advance, and investigators knew the group allocation.

Amplification of TCR beta CDR3 regions was carried out from RNA transcripts. A first-round RT-PCR of the TCR CDR3 used the HTBI primer set with the Qiagen OneStep RT-PCR kit. The libraries were constructed in a second round of multiplex PCR and then size-selected and purified. The libraries were sequenced on an Illumina HiSeq2000 using paired-end 100 bp reads. For the original study's pipeline: Raw data were processed with SOAPnuke, discarding reads with adapters, uncalled bases, mean Phred below 15, or no exact constant-primer or identifier match. COPE v1.2.5 was used to merge the high-quality paired reads, and each unique nucleotide sequence was defined as a clonotype. MiTCR v1.1 was used to align the clonotypes against IMGT TRBV, TRBD and TRBJ reference segments. The analysis was restricted to V-J combinations with a frequency above 0.0001, which together covered 99% to 99.2% of the repertoires. A TCS score was defined as the ratio of F50 (clonal expansion) to E x V (chaos), with BLOSUM62-based TCRdist applied between CDR3 peptides within each V-J. Welch's t-statistics and random forest reduced around 510 V-J features to 13, which were used in a naive Bayes classifier (R e1071). TCRdb itself trimmed the public reads at Q25 with fastp, ran MiXCR and retained productive beta chains. One record per CDR3 amino acid sequence lists the most common genes and DNA. The V and J calls here are based on TCRdb, not the publication. This sample lists hundreds of thousands of distinct CDR3 sequences; roughly 13% were detected once. The ten most abundant clones make up roughly 8.3% of the sample.

This clonotype was found many times. The clone's antigen remains unknown. Base qualities were left out, and no much larger clone turns up one base away. Graves' hyperthyroidism was defined as stable when no progression to ophthalmopathy occurred over 18 months of follow-up. The hyperthyroidism patients were between 18 and 65 years old and newly diagnosed, with a disease duration of less than 2 months. The study excluded patients with uncontrolled infections, other autoimmune diseases, pregnancy or lactation. Diagnoses were established on the basis of clinical symptoms, serum thyroxine and TRAb, thyroid ultrasound, and orbital computed tomography. PBMCs were separated from 10 ml of fresh peripheral blood using Ficoll-Paque density gradient centrifugation. Total RNA was extracted with Trizol reagent, and quality was checked on an Agilent 2100 Bioanalyzer. The germline V gene provides CDR1 MNHEY and CDR2 SVGEGT. V is shortened by 8 bases, J by 0 bases, and the region joining them spans 20 bases. Including the terminal cysteine and phenylalanine, the CDR3 comprises 17 residues. The DNA shown is the 51-base CDR3, in frame from base 1.

This clonotype was obtained from a woman between 18 and 30 years old with Graves' hyperthyroidism. The source material was blood. The sequence links TRBV6-2 or TRBV6-3 to TRBJ1-5; the D gene cannot be named for sure. The DNA sequence follows: TGTGCCAGCCGTCCCGACTTTTTTCGGGATAGCAATCAGCCCCAGCATTTT. Translated, this gives CASRPDFFRDSNQPQHF.